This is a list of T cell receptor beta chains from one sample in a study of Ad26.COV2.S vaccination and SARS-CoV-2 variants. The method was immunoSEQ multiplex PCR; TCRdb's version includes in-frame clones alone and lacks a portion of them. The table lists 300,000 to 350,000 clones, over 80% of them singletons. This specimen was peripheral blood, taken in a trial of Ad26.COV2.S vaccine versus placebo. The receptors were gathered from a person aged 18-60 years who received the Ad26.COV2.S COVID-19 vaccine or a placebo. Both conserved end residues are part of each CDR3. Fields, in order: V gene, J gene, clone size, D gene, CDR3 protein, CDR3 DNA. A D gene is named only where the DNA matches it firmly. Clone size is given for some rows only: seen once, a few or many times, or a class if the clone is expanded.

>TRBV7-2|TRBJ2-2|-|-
CASSFRRTGVRPGELFF
TGTGCCAGCAGCTTTAGGCGAACGGGGGTGCGCCCCGGGGAGCTGTTTTTT
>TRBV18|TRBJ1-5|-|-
CASSPTSGYPQHF
TGTGCCAGCTCACCAACCTCAGGGTATCCCCAGCATTTT
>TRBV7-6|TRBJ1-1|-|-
CASSLRQSPMNTEAFF
TGTGCCAGCAGCTTAAGACAGTCCCCCATGAACACTGAAGCTTTCTTT
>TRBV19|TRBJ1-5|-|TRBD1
CASSIRQGYDSNQPQHF
TGTGCCAGTAGTATACGACAGGGGTACGATAGCAATCAGCCCCAGCATTTT
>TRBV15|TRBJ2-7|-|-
CATSRDQGAEQYF
TGTGCCACCAGCAGAGATCAAGGGGCCGAGCAGTACTTC
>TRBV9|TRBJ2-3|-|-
CASSGSLLSTDTQYF
TGTGCCAGCAGCGGCTCCCTCCTAAGCACAGATACGCAGTATTTT
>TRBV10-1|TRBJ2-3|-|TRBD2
CASRIPGLLPSDTQYF
TGCGCCAGCAGAATCCCGGGACTACTTCCCTCAGATACGCAGTATTTT
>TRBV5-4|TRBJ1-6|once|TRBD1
CASSLSAGGFSPLHF
TGTGCCAGCAGCTTGAGTGCAGGGGGCTTTTCACCCCTCCACTTT
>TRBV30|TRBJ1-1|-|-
CASPRTSGAEAFF
TGTGCCTCACCCCGGACATCGGGCGCTGAAGCTTTCTTT
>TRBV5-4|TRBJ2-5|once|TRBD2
CASNAGTTDSRETQYF
TGTGCCAGTAATGCTGGGACTACTGACTCAAGAGAGACCCAGTACTTC
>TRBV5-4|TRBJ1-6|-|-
CASSIPPSPLHF
TGTGCCAGCAGCATCCCACCTTCACCCCTCCACTTT
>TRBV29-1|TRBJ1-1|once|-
CSVESGWGKGQRIPEAFF
TGCAGCGTTGAATCGGGGTGGGGTAAGGGGCAAAGAATCCCTGAAGCTTTCTTT
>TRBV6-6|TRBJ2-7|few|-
CASSYSLNEQYF
TGTGCCAGCAGTTACAGTTTGAACGAGCAGTACTTC
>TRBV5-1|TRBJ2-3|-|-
CASSFHYTDTQYF
TGCGCCAGCAGCTTCCATTACACAGATACGCAGTATTTT
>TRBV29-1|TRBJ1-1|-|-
CSVATNTEAFF
TGCAGCGTTGCCACCAACACTGAAGCTTTCTTT
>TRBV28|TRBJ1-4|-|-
CASSLWGDWRGEKLFF
TGTGCCAGCAGTTTATGGGGGGACTGGCGGGGCGAAAAACTGTTTTTT
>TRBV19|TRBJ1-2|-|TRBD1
CASSIEGQGSFGYTF
TGTGCCAGTAGTATTGAGGGACAGGGGAGTTTTGGCTACACCTTC
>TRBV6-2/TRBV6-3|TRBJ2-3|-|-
CASSYSETDTQYF
TGTGCCAGCAGTTACTCGGAAACAGATACGCAGTATTTT